A single TCR beta chain is shown here with its context. The entry originates in a study of response to subunit inactivated influenza vaccine. Each CDR3 protein is one row after TCRdb ran MiXCR on the RT-PCR reads. The sample lists 550,000 to 800,000 distinct CDR3 sequences, 15% to 17% occurring once. The germline CDR1 and CDR2 sequences are SGDLS and YYNGEE. This CDR3 spans 14 amino acids. Trimming left V 2 bases short and J 5 bases short, with 11 bases between. This receptor was identified in a man aged 50 to 59 who received an inactivated influenza vaccine. Sequenced material: PBMCs from blood, taken about 13 days after vaccination. The chain carries TRBV9 and TRBJ2-1; possible D gene TRBD1, 8 bases. The CDR3 region has the DNA TGTGCCAGCAGCGTCACAGGGGGGGACAATGAGCAGTTCTTC. Translated, it gives CASSVTGGDNEQFF.